This T cell receptor beta chain appears in the sequencing data of a study of T cell responses to AZD1222 COVID-19 vaccine. Findings of the study overall: CD4 TCRs linked to vaccination spanned spike, dominating at 160-218 and 743-854. Variant regions that are unmutated are reportedly the target of nearly half of spike-specific TCRs.

Measured with immunoSEQ multiplex PCR; TCRdb has only the in-frame clones, and not every one. The table has some 120,000 clones, about 90% seen once; the top ten hold approximately 1.4%. Trimming took 5 bases from V and 4 from J, leaving 9 bases between them. In germline, CDR1 is SGHAT, CDR2 FQDESV (reference sequence). The CDR3 has 13 amino acids. About this clone itself: Its target is not known.

Doses given second, at about 4 or about 12 weeks, were pooled. Sequenced material: peripheral blood, taken 28 days after the second AZD1222 dose. The chain employs TRBV11-1 and TRBJ1-5, with TRBD1 as a possible D gene (6 bases). This TCR was sampled from an adult who received the AZD1222 COVID-19 vaccine. In DNA, the CDR3 is TGTGCCAGCAGCCCAGGGGCTAATCAGCCCCAGCATTTT. This translates into CASSPGANQPQHF.